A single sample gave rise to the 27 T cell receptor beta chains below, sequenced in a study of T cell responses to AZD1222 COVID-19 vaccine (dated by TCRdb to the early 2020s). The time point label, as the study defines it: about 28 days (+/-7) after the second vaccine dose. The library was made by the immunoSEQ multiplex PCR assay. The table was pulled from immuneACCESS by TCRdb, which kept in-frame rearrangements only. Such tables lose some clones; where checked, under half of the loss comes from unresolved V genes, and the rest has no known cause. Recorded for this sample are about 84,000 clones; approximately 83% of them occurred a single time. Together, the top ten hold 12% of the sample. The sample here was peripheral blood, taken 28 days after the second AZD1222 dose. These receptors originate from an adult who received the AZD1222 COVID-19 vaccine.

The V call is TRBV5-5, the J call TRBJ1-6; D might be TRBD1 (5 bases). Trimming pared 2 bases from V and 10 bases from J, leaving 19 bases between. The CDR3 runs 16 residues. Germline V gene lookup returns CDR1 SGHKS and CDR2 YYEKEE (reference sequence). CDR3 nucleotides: TGTGCCAGCAGCTTTTATCAGGGTGGGATCGGGTCACCCCTCCACTTT. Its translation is CASSFYQGGIGSPLHF.

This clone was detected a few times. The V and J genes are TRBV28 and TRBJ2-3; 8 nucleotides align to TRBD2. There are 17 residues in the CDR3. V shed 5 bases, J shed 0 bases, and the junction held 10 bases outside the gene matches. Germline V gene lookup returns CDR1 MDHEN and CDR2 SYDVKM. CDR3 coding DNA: TGTGCCAGCAGTCCTAATTGGAGACTAGCGAGCACAGATACGCAGTATTTT. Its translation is CASSPNWRLASTDTQYF. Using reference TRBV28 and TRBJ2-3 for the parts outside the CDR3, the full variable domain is DVKVTQSSRYLVKRTGEKVFLECVQDMDHENMFWYRQDPGLGLRLIYFSYDVKMKEKGDIPEGYSVSREKKERFSLILESASTNQTSMYLCASSPNWRLASTDTQYFGPGTRLTVL.

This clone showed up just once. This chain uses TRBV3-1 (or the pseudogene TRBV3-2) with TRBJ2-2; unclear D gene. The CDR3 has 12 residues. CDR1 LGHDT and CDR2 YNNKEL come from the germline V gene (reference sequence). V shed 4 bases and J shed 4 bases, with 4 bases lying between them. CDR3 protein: CASSLRTGELFF. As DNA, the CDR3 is TGTGCCAGCAGCCTGCGCACCGGGGAGCTGTTTTTT.

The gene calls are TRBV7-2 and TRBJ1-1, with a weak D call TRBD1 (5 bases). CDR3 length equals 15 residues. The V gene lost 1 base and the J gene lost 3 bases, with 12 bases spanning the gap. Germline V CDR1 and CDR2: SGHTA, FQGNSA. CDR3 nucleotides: TGTGCCAGCAGCTTAGGTTGGCAGGGTGACACTGAAGCTTTCTTT. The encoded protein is CASSLGWQGDTEAFF.

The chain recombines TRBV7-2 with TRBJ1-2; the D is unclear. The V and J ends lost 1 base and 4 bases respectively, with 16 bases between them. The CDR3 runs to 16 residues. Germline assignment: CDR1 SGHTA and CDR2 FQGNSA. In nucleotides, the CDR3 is TGTGCCAGCAGCTTAGGGGTTTTAGGAGCGGGCTATGGCTACACCTTC. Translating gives CASSLGVLGAGYGYTF.

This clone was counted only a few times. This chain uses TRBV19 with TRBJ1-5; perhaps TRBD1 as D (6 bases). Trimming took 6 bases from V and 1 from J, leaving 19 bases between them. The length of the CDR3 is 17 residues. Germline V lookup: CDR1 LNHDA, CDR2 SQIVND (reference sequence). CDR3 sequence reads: CASRGGGGHGSNQPQHF. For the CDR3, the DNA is TGTGCCAGTAGGGGGGGCGGCGGCCACGGGAGCAATCAGCCCCAGCATTTT. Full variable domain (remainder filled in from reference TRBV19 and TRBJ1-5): DGGITQSPKYLFRKEGQNVTLSCEQNLNHDAMYWYRQDPGQGLRLIYYSQIVNDFQKGDIAEGYSVSREKKESFPLTVTSAQKNPTAFYLCASRGGGGHGSNQPQHFGDGTRLSIL.

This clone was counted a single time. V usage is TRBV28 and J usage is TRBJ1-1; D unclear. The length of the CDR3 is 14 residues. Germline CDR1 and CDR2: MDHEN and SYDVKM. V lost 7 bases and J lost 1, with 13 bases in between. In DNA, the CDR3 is TGTGCCAGCACCTCCGGTGGGCGGAACACTGAAGCTTTCTTT. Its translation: CASTSGGRNTEAFF.

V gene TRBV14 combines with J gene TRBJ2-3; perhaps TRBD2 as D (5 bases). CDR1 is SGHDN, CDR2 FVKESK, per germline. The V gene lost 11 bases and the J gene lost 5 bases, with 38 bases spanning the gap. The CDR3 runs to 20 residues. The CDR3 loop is CAFSISWTPVTPPFLDTQYF. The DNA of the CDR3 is TGTGCCTTCAGCATCTCCTGGACTCCCGTCACGCCCCCCTTCCTAGATACGCAGTATTTT.

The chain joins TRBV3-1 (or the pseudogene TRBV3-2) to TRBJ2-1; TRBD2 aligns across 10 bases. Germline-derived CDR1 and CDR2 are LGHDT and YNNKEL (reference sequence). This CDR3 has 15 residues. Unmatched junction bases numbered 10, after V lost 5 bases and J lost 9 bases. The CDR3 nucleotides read TGTGCCAGCAGCTCCCCCAGGCTAGCGGGAGTTGAGCAGTTCTTC. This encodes CASSSPRLAGVEQFF.

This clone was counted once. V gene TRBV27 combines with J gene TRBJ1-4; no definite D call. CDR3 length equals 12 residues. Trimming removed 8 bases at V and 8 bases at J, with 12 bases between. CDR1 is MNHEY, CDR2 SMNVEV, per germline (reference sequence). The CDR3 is CASRREGEKLFF. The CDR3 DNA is TGTGCCAGCCGGCGGGAAGGCGAAAAACTGTTTTTT.

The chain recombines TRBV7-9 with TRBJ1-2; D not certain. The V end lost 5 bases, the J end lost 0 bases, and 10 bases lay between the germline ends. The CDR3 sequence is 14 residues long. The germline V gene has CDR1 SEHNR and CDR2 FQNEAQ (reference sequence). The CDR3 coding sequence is TGTGCCAGCAGCCGCAGGAATTCTAACTATGGCTACACCTTC. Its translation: CASSRRNSNYGYTF.

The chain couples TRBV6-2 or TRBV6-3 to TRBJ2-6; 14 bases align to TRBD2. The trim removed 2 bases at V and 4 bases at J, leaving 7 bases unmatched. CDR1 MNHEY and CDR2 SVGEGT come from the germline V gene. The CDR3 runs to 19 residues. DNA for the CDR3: TGTGCCAGCAGTTACATTGGACTAGCGGGGGGTTCAGGGGCCAACGTCCTGACTTTC. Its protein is CASSYIGLAGGSGANVLTF.

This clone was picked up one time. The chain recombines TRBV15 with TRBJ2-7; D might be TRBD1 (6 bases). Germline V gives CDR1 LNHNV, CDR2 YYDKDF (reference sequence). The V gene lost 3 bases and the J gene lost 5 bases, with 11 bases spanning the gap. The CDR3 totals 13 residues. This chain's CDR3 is CATSRDPGDEQYV. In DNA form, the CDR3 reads TGTGCCACCAGCAGGGATCCAGGGGACGAGCAGTACGTC.

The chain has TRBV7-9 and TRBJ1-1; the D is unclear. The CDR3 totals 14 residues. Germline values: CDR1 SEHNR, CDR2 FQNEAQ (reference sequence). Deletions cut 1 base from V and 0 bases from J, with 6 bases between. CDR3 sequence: CASSLVNMNTEAFF. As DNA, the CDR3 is TGTGCCAGCAGCTTAGTGAACATGAACACTGAAGCTTTCTTT.

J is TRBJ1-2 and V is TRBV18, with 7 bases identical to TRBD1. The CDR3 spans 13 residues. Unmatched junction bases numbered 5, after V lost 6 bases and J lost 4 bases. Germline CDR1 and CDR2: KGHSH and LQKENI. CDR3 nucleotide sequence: TGTGCCAGCTCCCCAGACAGGGCCTATGGCTACACCTTC. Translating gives CASSPDRAYGYTF.

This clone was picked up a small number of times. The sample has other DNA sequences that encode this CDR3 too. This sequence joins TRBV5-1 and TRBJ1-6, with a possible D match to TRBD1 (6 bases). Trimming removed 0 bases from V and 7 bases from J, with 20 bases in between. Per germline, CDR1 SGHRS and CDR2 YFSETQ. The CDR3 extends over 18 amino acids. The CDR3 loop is CASSLEGLDRNRNSPLHF. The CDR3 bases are TGCGCCAGCAGCTTGGAGGGGCTCGACAGGAACAGAAATTCACCCCTCCACTTT.

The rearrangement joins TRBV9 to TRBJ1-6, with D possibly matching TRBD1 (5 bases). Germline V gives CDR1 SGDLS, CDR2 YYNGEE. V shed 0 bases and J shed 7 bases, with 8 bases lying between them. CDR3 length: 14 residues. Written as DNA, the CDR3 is TGTGCCAGCAGCGTAGGACAGCCGAATTCACCCCTCCACTTT. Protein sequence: CASSVGQPNSPLHF.

CDR3 sequence reads: CASTKDGTKRTDTQYF. Here the CDR3 DNA reads TGTGCCAGTACGAAGGATGGGACTAAACGCACAGATACGCAGTATTTT. The rearrangement uses TRBV4-2 and TRBJ2-3; TRBD2 agrees at 7 bases. Germline CDR1 is LGHNA and CDR2 is YNFKEQ. V trimming: 9 bases; J trimming: 1 base; junction bases outside the gene matches: 13. The CDR3 has 16 residues.

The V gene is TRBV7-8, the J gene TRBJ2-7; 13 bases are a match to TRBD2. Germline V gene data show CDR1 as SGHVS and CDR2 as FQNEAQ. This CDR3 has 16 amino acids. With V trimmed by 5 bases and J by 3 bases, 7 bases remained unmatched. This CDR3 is CASSISGTSGIYEQYF. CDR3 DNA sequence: TGTGCCAGCAGCATATCCGGGACTAGCGGGATCTACGAGCAGTACTTC.

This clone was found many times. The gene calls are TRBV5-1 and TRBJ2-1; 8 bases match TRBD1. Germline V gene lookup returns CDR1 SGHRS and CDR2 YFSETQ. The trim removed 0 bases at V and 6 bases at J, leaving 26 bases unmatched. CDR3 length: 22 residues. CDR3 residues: CASSLDFVRVGTGSLMSNEQFF. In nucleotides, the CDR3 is TGCGCCAGCAGCTTGGATTTCGTCCGGGTCGGGACAGGCTCCTTGATGAGCAATGAGCAGTTCTTC.

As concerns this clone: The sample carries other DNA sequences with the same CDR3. This CDR3 reads CASSPDREDTEAFF. In nucleotides, the CDR3 is TGTGCCAGCAGTCCTGACAGGGAGGACACTGAAGCTTTCTTT. V is TRBV14 and J is TRBJ1-1, with TRBD1 identical over 7 bases. This CDR3 region has 14 residues. The ends lost 6 bases at V and 3 bases at J; junction bases unmatched: 7. CDR1 SGHDN and CDR2 FVKESK come from the germline V gene.

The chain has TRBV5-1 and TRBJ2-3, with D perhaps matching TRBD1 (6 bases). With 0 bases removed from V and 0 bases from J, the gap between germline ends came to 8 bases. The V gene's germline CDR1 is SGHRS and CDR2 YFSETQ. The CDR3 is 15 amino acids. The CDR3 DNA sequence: TGCGCCAGCAGCTTGGGGGGACATAGCACAGATACGCAGTATTTT. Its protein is CASSLGGHSTDTQYF.

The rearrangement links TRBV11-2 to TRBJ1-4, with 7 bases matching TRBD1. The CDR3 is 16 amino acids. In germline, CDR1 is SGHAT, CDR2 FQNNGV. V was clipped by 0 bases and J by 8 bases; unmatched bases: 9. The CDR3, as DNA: TGTGCCAGCAGCTTAGATAGACAGGGAGGGAGAGAAAAACTGTTTTTT. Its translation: CASSLDRQGGREKLFF.

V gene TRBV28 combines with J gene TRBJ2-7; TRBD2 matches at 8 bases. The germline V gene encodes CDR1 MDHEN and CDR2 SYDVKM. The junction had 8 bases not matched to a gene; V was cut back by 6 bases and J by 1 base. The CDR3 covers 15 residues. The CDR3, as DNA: TGTGCCAGCAGCCCGGGGGGGGCGCGGTCCTACGAGCAGTACGTC. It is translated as CASSPGGARSYEQYV.

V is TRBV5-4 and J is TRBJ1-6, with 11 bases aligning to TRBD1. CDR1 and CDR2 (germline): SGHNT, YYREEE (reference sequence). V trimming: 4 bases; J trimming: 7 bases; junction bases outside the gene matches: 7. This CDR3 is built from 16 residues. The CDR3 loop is CASSPGTGGANSPLHF. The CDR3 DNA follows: TGTGCCAGCAGCCCCGGGACAGGGGGTGCGAATTCACCCCTCCACTTT.

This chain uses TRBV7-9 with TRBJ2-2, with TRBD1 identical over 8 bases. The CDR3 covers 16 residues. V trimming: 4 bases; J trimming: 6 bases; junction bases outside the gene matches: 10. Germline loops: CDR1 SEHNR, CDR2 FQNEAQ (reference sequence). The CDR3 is CASSSTAGGASGELFF. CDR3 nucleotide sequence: TGTGCCAGCAGCTCTACCGCAGGGGGCGCCTCCGGGGAGCTGTTTTTT.

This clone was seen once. The CDR3 coding sequence is TGTGCCAGCAGTGAAATATTGATCGGGGGATTCGCGCAGTTCTTC. It yields the protein CASSEILIGGFAQFF. V gene TRBV27 combines with J gene TRBJ2-1; D perhaps matches TRBD2 (6 bases). Trimming left V 5 bases short and J 12 bases short, with 23 bases between. This CDR3 region has 15 residues. The germline V gene has CDR1 MNHEY and CDR2 SMNVEV (reference sequence).